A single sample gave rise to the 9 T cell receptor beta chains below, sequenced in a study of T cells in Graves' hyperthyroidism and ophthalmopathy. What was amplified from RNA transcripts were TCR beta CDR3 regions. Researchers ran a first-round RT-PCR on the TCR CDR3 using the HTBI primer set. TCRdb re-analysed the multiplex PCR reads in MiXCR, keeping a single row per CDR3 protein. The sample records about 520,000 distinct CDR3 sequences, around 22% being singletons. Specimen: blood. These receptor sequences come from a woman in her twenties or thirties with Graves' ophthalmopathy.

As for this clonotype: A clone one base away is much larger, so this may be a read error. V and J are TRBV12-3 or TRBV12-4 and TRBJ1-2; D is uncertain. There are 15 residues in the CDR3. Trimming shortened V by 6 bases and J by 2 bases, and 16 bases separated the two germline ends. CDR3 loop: CASREQRLPNYGYTF. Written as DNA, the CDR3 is TGTGCCAGCAGAGAACAGAGGCTGCCCAACTATGGCTACACCTTC.

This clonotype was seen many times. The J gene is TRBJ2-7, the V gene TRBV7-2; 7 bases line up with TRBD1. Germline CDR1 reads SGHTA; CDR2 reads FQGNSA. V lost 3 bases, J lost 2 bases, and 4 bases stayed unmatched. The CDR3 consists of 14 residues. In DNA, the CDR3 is TGTGCCAGCAGCTTCACGGGACAGACCTACGAGCAGTACTTC. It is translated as CASSFTGQTYEQYF.

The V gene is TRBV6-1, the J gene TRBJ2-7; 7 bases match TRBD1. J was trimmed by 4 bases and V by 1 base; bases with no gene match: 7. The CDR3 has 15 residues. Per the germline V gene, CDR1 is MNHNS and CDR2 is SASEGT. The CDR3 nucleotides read TGTGCCAGCAGTGAAGGGATTGGGACAGTATACGAGCAGTACTTC. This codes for CASSEGIGTVYEQYF.

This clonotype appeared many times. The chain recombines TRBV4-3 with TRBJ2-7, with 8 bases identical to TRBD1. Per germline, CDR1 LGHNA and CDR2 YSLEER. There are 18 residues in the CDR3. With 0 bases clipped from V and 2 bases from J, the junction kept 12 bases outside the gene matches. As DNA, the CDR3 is TGCGCCAGCAGCCAAGATCCCCCCGGGACAGGAACCACCTACGAGCAGTACTTC. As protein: CASSQDPPGTGTTYEQYF.

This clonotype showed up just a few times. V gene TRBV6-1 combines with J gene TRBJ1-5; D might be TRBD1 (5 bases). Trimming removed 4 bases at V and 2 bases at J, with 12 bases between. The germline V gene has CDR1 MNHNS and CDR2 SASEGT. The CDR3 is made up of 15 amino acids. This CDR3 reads CASSVQEEGNQPQHF. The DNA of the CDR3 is TGTGCCAGCAGTGTACAGGAGGAGGGCAATCAGCCCCAGCATTTT.

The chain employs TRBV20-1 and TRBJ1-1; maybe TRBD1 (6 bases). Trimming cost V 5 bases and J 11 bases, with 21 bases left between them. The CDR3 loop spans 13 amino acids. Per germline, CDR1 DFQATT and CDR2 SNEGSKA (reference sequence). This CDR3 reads CSAPRDTGGRAFF. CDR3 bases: TGCAGTGCTCCCCGGGACACGGGTGGGAGGGCTTTCTTT.

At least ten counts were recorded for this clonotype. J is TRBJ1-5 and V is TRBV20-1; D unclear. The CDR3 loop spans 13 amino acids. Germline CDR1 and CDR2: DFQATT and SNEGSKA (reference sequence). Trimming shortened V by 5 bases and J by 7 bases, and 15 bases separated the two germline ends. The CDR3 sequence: CSAEDDLLQPQHF. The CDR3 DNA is TGCAGTGCTGAGGACGACCTCTTACAGCCCCAGCATTTT.

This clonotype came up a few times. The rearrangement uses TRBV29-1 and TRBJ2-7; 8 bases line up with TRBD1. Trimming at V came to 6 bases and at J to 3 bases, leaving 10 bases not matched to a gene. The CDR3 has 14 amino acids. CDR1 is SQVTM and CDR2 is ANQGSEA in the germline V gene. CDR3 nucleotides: TGCAGCGTACAACAGGGACAGGCCAGCTACGAGCAGTACTTC. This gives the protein CSVQQGQASYEQYF.

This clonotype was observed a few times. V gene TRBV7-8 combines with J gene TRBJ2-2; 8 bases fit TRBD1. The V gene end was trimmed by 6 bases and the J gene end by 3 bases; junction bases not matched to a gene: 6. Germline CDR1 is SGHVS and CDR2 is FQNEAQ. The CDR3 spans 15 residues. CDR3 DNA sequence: TGTGCCAGCAGTTTGGACAGGGCCCACACCGGGGAGCTGTTTTTT. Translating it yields CASSLDRAHTGELFF.